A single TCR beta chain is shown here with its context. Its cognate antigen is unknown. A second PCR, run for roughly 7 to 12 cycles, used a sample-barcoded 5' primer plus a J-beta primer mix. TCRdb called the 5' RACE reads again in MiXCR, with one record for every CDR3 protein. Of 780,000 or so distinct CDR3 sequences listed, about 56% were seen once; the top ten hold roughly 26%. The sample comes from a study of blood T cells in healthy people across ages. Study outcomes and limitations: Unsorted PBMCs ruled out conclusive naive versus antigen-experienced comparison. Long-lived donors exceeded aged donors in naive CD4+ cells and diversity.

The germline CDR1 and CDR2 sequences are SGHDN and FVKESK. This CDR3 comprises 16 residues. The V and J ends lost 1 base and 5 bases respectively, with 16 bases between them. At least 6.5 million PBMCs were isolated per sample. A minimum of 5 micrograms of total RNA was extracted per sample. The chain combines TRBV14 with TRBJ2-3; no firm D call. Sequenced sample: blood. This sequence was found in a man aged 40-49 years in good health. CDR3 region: CASSQAEDQHEDTQYF. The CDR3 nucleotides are TGTGCCAGCAGCCAAGCCGAGGACCAGCACGAAGATACGCAGTATTTT.